A selection of T cell receptor beta chains follows, all from one sample in a study of blood T cell repertoires in COVID-19. Libraries were prepared by immunoSEQ multiplex PCR; TCRdb keeps only in-frame clonotypes and omits some of them. The top ten hold around 7.8% of the sample, which has about 270,000 clones, around 82% seen once. The sequenced material came from peripheral blood. These TCRs come from a human donor in a cohort sampled during active COVID-19. CDR3s include the opening cysteine and the closing phenylalanine or tryptophan. The D gene is left open where the match is weak. Rows give clone size only sometimes, using once, few, many, or a class for an expanded clone.

J gene | clone size | V gene | D gene | CDR3 DNA | CDR3 protein
TRBJ2-3 | NA | TRBV6-5 | NA | TGTGCCAGCAGTTTGGACTTTTTGGATACGCAGTATTTT | CASSLDFLDTQYF
TRBJ2-2 | NA | TRBV12-2 | NA | TGTGCAAGTCGCTTAGCCGGGAGGGAGGGATTTATATCCGGGGAGCTGTTTTTT | CASRLAGREGFISGELFF
TRBJ2-1 | NA | TRBV13 | NA | TGTGCCAGCAGGGCCGAACTAGGGGGTTCCTACAATGAGCAGTTCTTC | CASRAELGGSYNEQFF
TRBJ2-1 | NA | TRBV19 | TRBD2 | TGTGCCAGTAGTAGGGGACTAGCGGGAGCTTCCTACAATGAGCAGTTCTTC | CASSRGLAGASYNEQFF
TRBJ1-6 | NA | TRBV6-2/TRBV6-3 | TRBD1 | TGTGCCAGCAGTTGGGACAGGGGGCTTTCACCCCTCCACTTT | CASSWDRGLSPLHF
TRBJ2-5 | NA | TRBV7-2 | TRBD1 | TGTGCCAGCAGTCTTAACAGGGGACAAGAGACCCAGTACTTC | CASSLNRGQETQYF
TRBJ2-7 | NA | TRBV9 | NA | TGTGCCAGCAGCTCCCCGCACAGGGTGGGCTACGAGCAGTACTTC | CASSSPHRVGYEQYF
TRBJ1-1 | NA | TRBV6-5 | TRBD1 | TGTGCCAGCAGCCGGACAGGGTCCACTGAAGCTTTCTTT | CASSRTGSTEAFF
TRBJ2-1 | few | TRBV6-5 | TRBD1 | TGTGCCAGCCTCCGGGACAGTAACTACAATGAGCAGTTCTTC | CASLRDSNYNEQFF
TRBJ1-3 | NA | TRBV2 | NA | TGTGCCAGCGGGGGAGGACGGACCTCTGGAAACACCATATATTTT | CASGGGRTSGNTIYF
TRBJ2-5 | NA | TRBV5-8 | NA | TGTGCCAGCAGCCCTGGGGGGGGCTACCGCCCGGAGACCCAGTACTTC | CASSPGGGYRPETQYF
TRBJ2-3 | NA | TRBV6-2/TRBV6-3 | NA | TGTGCCAGCAGTTACGTCGGGGGAACGGGCACAGATACGCAGTATTTT | CASSYVGGTGTDTQYF
TRBJ2-5 | once | TRBV5-1 | TRBD1 | TGCGCCAGCAGCTCAGGGGGCGCGGAGACCCAGTACTTC | CASSSGGAETQYF
TRBJ2-7 | few | TRBV6-2/TRBV6-3 | NA | TGTGCCAGCAGTTACTCGAGGAGGATGGCCCAGCCCTACGAGCAGTACTTC | CASSYSRRMAQPYEQYF
TRBJ2-3 | NA | TRBV2 | TRBD2 | TGTGCCAGCCAATATGGGCGGGAGGGCCCCGATACGCAGTATTTT | CASQYGREGPDTQYF
TRBJ2-1 | NA | TRBV6-5 | TRBD2 | TGTGCCAGCAGTCCAGCGGGGGTGCCGAATGAGCAGTTCTTC | CASSPAGVPNEQFF
TRBJ1-2 | NA | TRBV10-2 | NA | TGCGCCAGCACAGGCGCCTACGACCCAGCTTATGGCTACACCTTC | CASTGAYDPAYGYTF
TRBJ2-7 | NA | TRBV6-5 | TRBD1 | TGTGCCAGCAGTTCCCAACCGGGACAGGGGGCTTACGAGCAGTACTTC | CASSSQPGQGAYEQYF
TRBJ1-2 | NA | TRBV5-1 | NA | TGCGCCAGCAGTCAATCGACAGGACCGAGCTATGGCTACACCTTC | CASSQSTGPSYGYTF
TRBJ1-3 | NA | TRBV4-3 | NA | TGCGCCAGCAGCCAAGATAACAGGGCTGGAAACACCATATATTTT | CASSQDNRAGNTIYF
TRBJ2-1 | NA | TRBV2 | NA | TGTGCCAGCAGTGAATTTACGGCTAGAGGAAACAATGAGCAGTTCTTC | CASSEFTARGNNEQFF
TRBJ1-5 | once | TRBV21-1 | NA | TGTGCCAGCAGCGGCGGACAGGGAGTGAATCAGCCCCAGCATTTT | CASSGGQGVNQPQHF
TRBJ2-3 | NA | TRBV5-1 | NA | TGCGCCAGCAGCCCACAGACTGGACTGGCCTTAGTAGATACGCAGTATTTT | CASSPQTGLALVDTQYF
TRBJ2-2 | NA | TRBV27 | NA | TGTGCCAGTAGCACATTAACCGGGGAGCTGTTTTTT | CASSTLTGELFF
TRBJ2-5 | NA | TRBV11-1 | NA | TGTGCCAGCAGCCCCCGGGATCTACGGGAGACCCAGTACTTC | CASSPRDLRETQYF
TRBJ2-1 | NA | TRBV7-7 | TRBD1 | TGTGCTAGCAGCTCCGGGACAGGGGCGGCCAATGAGCAGTTCTTC | CASSSGTGAANEQFF
TRBJ2-1 | NA | TRBV28 | TRBD1 | TGTGCCAGCAGTGGCGAGACAGGGGCCAGCTCCTACAATGAGCAGTTCTTC | CASSGETGASSYNEQFF
TRBJ2-7 | NA | TRBV29-1 | NA | TGCAGCGTTGAGGCTGAGAGAGGCTACGAGCAGTACTTC | CSVEAERGYEQYF
TRBJ2-7 | NA | TRBV7-8 | NA | TGTGCCAGCAGCTTTCAGGCGGGCACCCCGTACGAGCAGTACTTC | CASSFQAGTPYEQYF
TRBJ1-5 | NA | TRBV6-5 | TRBD1 | TGTGCCAGCAGGGGTCGGGACAGGGCTTTAAAGCCCCAGCATTTT | CASRGRDRALKPQHF